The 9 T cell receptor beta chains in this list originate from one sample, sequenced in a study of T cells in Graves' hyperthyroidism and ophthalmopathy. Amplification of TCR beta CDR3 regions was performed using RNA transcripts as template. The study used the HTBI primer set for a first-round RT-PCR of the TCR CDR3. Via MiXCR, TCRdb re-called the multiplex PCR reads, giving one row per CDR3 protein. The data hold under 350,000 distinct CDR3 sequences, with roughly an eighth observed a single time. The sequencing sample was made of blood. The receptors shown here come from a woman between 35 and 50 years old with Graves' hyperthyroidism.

CDR3 sequence (DNA): TGTGCCAGTAGCAACACCCGGGCGGGGGTCAATCAGCCCCAGCATTTT. Protein product: CASSNTRAGVNQPQHF. The gene calls are TRBV19 and TRBJ1-5, with D possibly TRBD1 on 5 matching bases. V lost 6 bases to trimming and J lost 3 bases, with 18 bases between them. CDR3 length equals 16 residues. The germline CDR1 and CDR2 sequences are LNHDA and SQIVND (reference sequence).

The CDR3 reads CSVQPGTGGEKLFF. Written as DNA, the CDR3 is TGCAGCGTGCAGCCCGGGACAGGGGGTGAAAAACTGTTTTTT. The rearrangement uses TRBV29-1 and TRBJ1-4, with TRBD1 matching over 11 bases. Germline values: CDR1 SQVTM, CDR2 ANQGSEA. V dropped 6 bases and J dropped 7; count of bases not matched to a gene: 7. The CDR3 spans 14 residues.

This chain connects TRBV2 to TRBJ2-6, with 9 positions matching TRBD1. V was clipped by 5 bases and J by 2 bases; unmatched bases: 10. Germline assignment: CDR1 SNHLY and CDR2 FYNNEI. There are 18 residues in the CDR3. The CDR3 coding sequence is TGTGCCAGCAGTCGAGGTCCGACAGGGGGGGCTGGGGCCAACGTCCTGACTTTC. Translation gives CASSRGPTGGAGANVLTF.

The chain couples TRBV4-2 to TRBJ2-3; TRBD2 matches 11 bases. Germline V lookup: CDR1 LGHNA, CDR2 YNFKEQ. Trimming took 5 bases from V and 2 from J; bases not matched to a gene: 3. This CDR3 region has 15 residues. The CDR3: CASSMGLAATDTQYF. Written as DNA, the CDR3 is TGTGCCAGCAGCATGGGACTAGCGGCCACAGATACGCAGTATTTT.

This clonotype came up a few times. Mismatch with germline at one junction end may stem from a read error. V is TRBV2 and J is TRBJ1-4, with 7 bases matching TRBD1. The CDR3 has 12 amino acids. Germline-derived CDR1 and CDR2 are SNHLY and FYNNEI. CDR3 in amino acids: CVSRGQNEKLFF. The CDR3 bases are TGTGTCAGCAGGGGACAGAATGAAAAACTGTTTTTT. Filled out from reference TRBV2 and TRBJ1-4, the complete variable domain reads EPEVTQTPSHQVTQMGQEVILRCVPISNHLYFYWYRQILGQKVEFLVSFYNNEISEKSEIFDDQFSVERPDGSNFTLKIRSTKLEDSAMYFCVSRGQNEKLFFGSGTQLSVL.

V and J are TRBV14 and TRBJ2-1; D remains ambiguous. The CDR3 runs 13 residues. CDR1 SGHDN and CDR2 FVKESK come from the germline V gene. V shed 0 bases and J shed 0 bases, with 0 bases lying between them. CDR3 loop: CASSQDSYNEQFF. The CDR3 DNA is TGTGCCAGCAGCCAAGACTCCTACAATGAGCAGTTCTTC. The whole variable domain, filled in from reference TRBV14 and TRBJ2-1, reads EAGVTQFPSHSVIEKGQTVTLRCDPISGHDNLYWYRRVMGKEIKFLLHFVKESKQDESGMPNNRFLAERTGGTYSTLKVQPAELEDSGVYFCASSQDSYNEQFFGPGTRLTVL.

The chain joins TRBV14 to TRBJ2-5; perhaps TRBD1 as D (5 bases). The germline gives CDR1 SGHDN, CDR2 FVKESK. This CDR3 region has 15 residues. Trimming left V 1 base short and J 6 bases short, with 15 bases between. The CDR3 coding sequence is TGTGCCAGCAGCCAAGCGTCGCAGGGCGGTAAGACCCAGTACTTC. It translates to CASSQASQGGKTQYF.

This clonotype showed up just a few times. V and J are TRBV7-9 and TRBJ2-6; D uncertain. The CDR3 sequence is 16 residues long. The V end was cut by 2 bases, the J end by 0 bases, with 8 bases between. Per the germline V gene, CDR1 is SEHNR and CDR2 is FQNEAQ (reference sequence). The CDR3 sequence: CASSLMSSSGANVLTF. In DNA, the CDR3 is TGTGCCAGCAGCTTAATGTCCAGCTCTGGGGCCAACGTCCTGACTTTC.

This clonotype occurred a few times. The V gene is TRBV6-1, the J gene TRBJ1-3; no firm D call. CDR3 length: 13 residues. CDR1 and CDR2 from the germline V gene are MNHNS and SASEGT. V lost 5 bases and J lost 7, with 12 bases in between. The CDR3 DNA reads TGTGCCAGCAGTTCACTTGTTGCGAACACCATATATTTT. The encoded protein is CASSSLVANTIYF.